This TCR beta chain originates from a study of blood T cells in healthy people across ages (dated by TCRdb to 2013 to 2016). Broadly, across the study: In model experiments, roughly one uniquely barcoded TCR beta cDNA molecule per two T cells was captured by template switching. Donors were grouped into four age groups: young (average roughly 15 years), middle-aged (roughly 37), aged (around 60) and long-lived (over 80). Age-related changes in TCR beta repertoire diversity were measured in the study by deep sequencing normalized with unique cDNA molecular identifiers. Using the same blood draw, the study looked at two additional independent replicas of 1 million unique cDNA reads for two donors, one aged 18 to 29 and the other aged 80 or older. Donors of different ages were randomly distributed across sequencing lanes to avoid experimental bias. The paper's findings and limits, for the study overall: Observed TCR beta diversity per million T cells fell roughly linearly with age, and a significant reduction was already apparent by age around 39. Estimates of total diversity based on one million sequenced T cells were considered lower bounds and underestimates. Donor CMV infection status was unknown, potentially confounding age-related changes in expanded clonotypes. Conclusive comparison of naive and antigen-experienced compartments was prevented by the profiling of bulk unsorted PBMCs. Compared with the aged group, the long-lived group had more naive CD4+ T cells, fewer expanded clones and increased TCR diversity, a pattern suggesting age selection. Observed TCR beta diversity correlated strongly with the percentage of naive T cells measured by flow cytometry.

The CDR3 holds 16 amino acids from the cysteine to the phenylalanine. The CDR3 DNA has 48 bases and is translated from base 1. After removal of 1 base from V and 4 bases from J, the junction retains 4 bases not matched to a gene. The germline V gene gives CDR1 as SGHRS and CDR2 as YFSETQ. The roughly 39 donors, aged roughly 6 to 95 years, were systemically healthy Caucasian individuals from Russia. Around 10 milliliters of peripheral blood were collected from each donor into EDTA-treated Vacutainer tubes. Ficoll-Paque density-gradient centrifugation was used to isolate PBMCs, with at least 7 million per sample. Total RNA was extracted from PBMCs with Trizol reagent, with at least 6 micrograms obtained per sample. Naive CD45RAhigh/CD27high T cell percentages were measured by flow cytometry on a PBMC aliquot from every donor. Library preparation used 5' RACE. The data were produced on an Illumina HiSeq 2500. A second PCR of roughly 6 to 12 cycles was performed with a sample-barcoded 5' primer and a J-beta primer mix. A unique molecular identifier was introduced onto each TCR beta cDNA molecule by a template-switch 5' adaptor carrying 12 random nucleotides. Each sample yielded at least 3 million CDR3-containing paired-end reads. All of the RNA was converted into first-strand cDNA using the Mint cDNA synthesis kit, with a TRBC-specific oligonucleotide serving as the primer. After uracil-DNA glycosylase treatment, a first 18-cycle PCR used universal primers M1SS and BC2_uni_R on all cDNA. The paper's data handling went like this. Each sample was normalized by randomly selecting 1 million high-quality reads, each carrying a distinct molecular identifier. Reads with shared molecular identifiers were discarded instead of being binned into consensus sequences. MiTCR, run with a Q25 quality threshold and the strictest error-elimination algorithm, handled CDR3 identification, clonotype clustering and error correction. Lower-bound total TCR beta diversity was estimated with a nonparametric unseen species model using Euler transformation. The public reads were reanalyzed by TCRdb: fastp trimming at Q25, MiXCR alignment, in-frame beta chains only. Entries that share a CDR3 protein sequence are merged under the most common genes and DNA. The V and J calls come from TCRdb's annotation, not from the publication. A total of around 1,500,000 distinct CDR3 sequences appear in this sample, approximately 38% of them only once. Of the sample, roughly 7.9% falls within the top ten clones.

Turning to this clonotype: Its antigen specificity is not known. No base quality information exists; no much larger clone differs at one position.

Sequencing input: blood. This TCR was recovered from a woman in her late teens or twenties in good health. The V and J genes are TRBV5-1 and TRBJ2-2; 10 central bases correspond to TRBD2. CDR3 protein: CASSLRAGGGTGELFF. At the DNA level, the sequence is TGCGCCAGCAGCTTGCGAGCGGGAGGGGGCACCGGGGAGCTGTTTTTT.